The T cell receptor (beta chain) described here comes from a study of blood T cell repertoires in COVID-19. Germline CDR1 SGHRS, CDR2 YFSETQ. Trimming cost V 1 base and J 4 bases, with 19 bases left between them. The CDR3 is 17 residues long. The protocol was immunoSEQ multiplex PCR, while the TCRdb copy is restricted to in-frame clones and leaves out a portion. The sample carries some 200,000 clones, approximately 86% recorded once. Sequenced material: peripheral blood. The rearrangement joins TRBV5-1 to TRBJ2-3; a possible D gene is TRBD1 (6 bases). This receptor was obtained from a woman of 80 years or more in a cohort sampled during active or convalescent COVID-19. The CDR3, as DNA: TGCGCCAGCAGCTTGTGGGCCGGGACAAGGAGGCCAGATACGCAGTATTTT. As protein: CASSLWAGTRRPDTQYF.